The 14 T cell receptor beta chains below come from one sample, sequenced in a study of blood T cell repertoires in COVID-19. The data were produced by immunoSEQ multiplex PCR, yet TCRdb's version contains in-frame clones alone and is incomplete. This table has 190,000 or so clones, around 79% appearing once. Sequenced sample: peripheral blood. The origin of the receptors is a man aged 45-65 years who had recovered from COVID-19.

The V and J genes are TRBV27 and TRBJ1-6, with D maybe TRBD1 (5 bases). The CDR3 spans 14 residues. The germline V and J ends were trimmed by 5 bases and 5 bases, with 10 bases remaining between them. Germline V gene sequence: CDR1 MNHEY, CDR2 SMNVEV (reference sequence). The CDR3 DNA sequence: TGTGCCAGCAGTCGGGGGACCCATAATTCACCCCTCCACTTT. Amino acids: CASSRGTHNSPLHF.

This clone was detected only a few times. The J gene is TRBJ2-1, the V gene TRBV12-3 or TRBV12-4, with TRBD2 matching 9 bases. After removal of 4 bases from V and 6 bases from J, the junction contained 1 base not matched to a gene. The CDR3 has 13 residues. This chain's CDR3 is CASSYSGSNEQFF. CDR3 sequence (DNA): TGTGCCAGCAGTTATAGCGGGAGCAATGAGCAGTTCTTC.

The V gene is TRBV6-6, the J gene TRBJ2-7; no definite D call. Germline V lookup: CDR1 MNHNY, CDR2 SVGAGI (reference sequence). V was cut by 6 bases and J by 0 bases, with 18 bases left in between. The CDR3 is 16 amino acids. The CDR3 sequence: CASRHNVGGYSYEQYF. The CDR3 coding sequence is TGTGCCAGCAGACATAATGTTGGCGGTTACTCCTACGAGCAGTACTTC.

The J gene is TRBJ2-2, the V gene TRBV4-2, with 7 bases aligning to TRBD1. This CDR3 is 19 amino acids long. The germline gives CDR1 LGHNA, CDR2 YNFKEQ. V gave up 1 base and J gave up 2 bases; unmatched junction bases: 13. The DNA of the CDR3 is TGTGCCAGCAGCCAAGTCATGTTCAGGCAGGGGGTTAACACCGGGGAGCTGTTTTTT. Translating gives CASSQVMFRQGVNTGELFF.

The chain carries TRBV3-1 (or the pseudogene TRBV3-2) and TRBJ1-2; 12 bases line up with TRBD1. The CDR3 is 17 residues long. The germline V gene encodes CDR1 LGHDT and CDR2 YNNKEL (reference sequence). V was clipped by 1 base and J by 6 bases; unmatched bases: 9. CDR3 DNA: TGTGCCAGCAGCCAAGCTCCTTGGGGACAGGGGGCGAATGGCTACACCTTC. Translated: CASSQAPWGQGANGYTF.

About this clone: The junction departs from germline at one end; a sequencing error may be responsible. The V call is TRBV27, the J call TRBJ1-1; D is perhaps TRBD1 (5 bases). Germline V lookup: CDR1 MNHEY, CDR2 SMNVEV (reference sequence). The CDR3 is 13 amino acids. As DNA, the CDR3 is TGTGCCAGCAGATTATGGGGGGAGGCTGAAGCTTTCTTT. It encodes CASRLWGEAEAFF.

This clone was observed a single time. V gene TRBV7-8 combines with J gene TRBJ2-1; 15 bases align to TRBD2. The J segment lost 6 bases and the V segment lost 5 bases, leaving 2 bases of the junction unmatched. Per the germline V gene, CDR1 is SGHVS and CDR2 is FQNEAQ. This CDR3 comprises 15 residues. CDR3 sequence reads: CASSRGLAGGNEQFF. CDR3 in DNA: TGTGCCAGCAGCAGGGGACTAGCGGGAGGCAATGAGCAGTTCTTC.

V usage is TRBV29-1 and J usage is TRBJ2-7; D might be TRBD1 (6 bases). From germline, CDR1 is SQVTM and CDR2 ANQGSEA. The V end was cut by 5 bases, the J end by 1 base, with 12 bases between. The CDR3 extends over 13 amino acids. Here the CDR3 reads CSVLRDTSYEQYF. The CDR3 DNA sequence: TGCAGCGTTCTAAGGGACACGTCCTACGAGCAGTACTTC.

J is TRBJ1-4 and V is TRBV7-8; 9 nucleotides agree with TRBD1. The germline gives CDR1 SGHVS, CDR2 FQNEAQ. The CDR3 spans 14 residues. V gave up 5 bases and J gave up 8 bases; unmatched junction bases: 6. In DNA form, the CDR3 reads TGTGCCAGCAGCCGAGACAGGGGGGGCGAAAAACTGTTTTTT. It codes for CASSRDRGGEKLFF.

This chain connects TRBV11-2 to TRBJ2-5, with a weak D call TRBD1 (7 bases). Trimming removed 2 bases at V and 5 bases at J, with 12 bases between. Per germline, CDR1 SGHAT and CDR2 FQNNGV. This CDR3 contains 14 residues. In nucleotides, the CDR3 is TGTGCCAGCAGCTTAAATTCAGGGGGGGAGACCCAGTACTTC. Translation: CASSLNSGGETQYF.

This clone was recorded at least ten times. The genes are TRBV6-4 and TRBJ2-4; 9 bases line up with TRBD1. Germline assignment: CDR1 MRHNA and CDR2 SNTAGT. After removal of 3 bases from V and 13 bases from J, the junction contained 13 bases not matched to a gene. The CDR3 has 15 residues. DNA of the CDR3: TGTGCCAGCAGTGAGAAACCGGGACAGGGATTGAGGCAGTACTTC. Translation gives CASSEKPGQGLRQYF.

This rearrangement joins TRBV5-1 to TRBJ1-1; D uncertain. CDR3 size: 14 residues. The germline CDR1 and CDR2 sequences are SGHRS and YFSETQ. Trimming took off 4 bases at V and 0 bases at J, with 10 bases between the two ends. The CDR3 nucleotides are TGCGCCAGCAGCCGTACTCAGGTGAACACTGAAGCTTTCTTT. This codes for CASSRTQVNTEAFF.

The chain carries TRBV10-3 and TRBJ2-2; 11 bases agree with TRBD1. The CDR3 runs 15 residues. Germline CDR1 and CDR2: ENHRY and SYGVKD. The junction had 4 bases not matched to a gene; V was cut back by 7 bases and J by 3 bases. The CDR3 nucleotides read TGTGCCATCAAACCGGGACAGGGGGACACCGGGGAGCTGTTTTTT. Translated: CAIKPGQGDTGELFF.

The chain joins TRBV20-1 to TRBJ1-2; 9 bases line up with TRBD1. The CDR3 runs to 13 residues. Germline CDR1 DFQATT, CDR2 SNEGSKA (reference sequence). V lost 6 bases and J lost 8; bases outside the gene matches: 10. The CDR3 bases are TGCAGTGCCAGTGGACAGGGGTCCGGGGGCTACACCTTC. Amino acid sequence: CSASGQGSGGYTF.